A single sample is the source of the 22 T cell receptor beta chains below, sequenced in a study of T cells in Graves' hyperthyroidism and ophthalmopathy. It was RNA transcripts that yielded the amplified TCR beta CDR3 regions. A first-round RT-PCR of the TCR CDR3 used the HTBI primer set. TCRdb processed the multiplex PCR reads anew with MiXCR; each CDR3 protein has one entry. The data contain about 52,000 distinct CDR3 sequences, roughly 50% of them singletons. Material: blood. The receptors were gathered from a woman in her forties or fifties with Graves' ophthalmopathy.

There are many counts of this clonotype. This chain joins TRBV11-2 and TRBJ1-1; 7 positions agree with TRBD1. The CDR3 contains 14 residues. Germline assignment: CDR1 SGHAT and CDR2 FQNNGV. Trimming cost V 3 bases and J 6 bases; bases outside gene matches: 7. CDR3 loop: CASSLNRGMSEAFF. In nucleotides, the CDR3 is TGTGCCAGCAGCTTGAACAGGGGAATGTCTGAAGCTTTCTTT.

This clonotype was recorded at least ten times. The chain links TRBV19 to TRBJ1-3; perhaps TRBD1 as D (6 bases). The V end was cut by 3 bases, the J end by 3 bases, with 12 bases between. Per the germline V gene, CDR1 is LNHDA and CDR2 is SQIVND (reference sequence). This CDR3 region has 15 residues. The DNA of the CDR3 is TGTGCCAGTAGTATTGGGGGGGCGAATGGAAACACCATATATTTT. Residues: CASSIGGANGNTIYF.

In its sample, this clonotype was seen many times. The gene calls are TRBV24-1 and TRBJ2-5; TRBD1 agrees at 9 bases. This CDR3 contains 16 residues. Germline V gene data show CDR1 as KGHDR and CDR2 as SFDVKD. Germline trimming cut 4 bases from V and 1 base from J; bases unmatched to any gene: 6. The CDR3 sequence: CATSDPGTGSQETQYF. The CDR3 coding sequence is TGTGCCACCAGTGACCCCGGGACAGGGTCCCAAGAGACCCAGTACTTC.

This clonotype has at least ten counts. CDR3 sequence reads: CASSEKSGSRTDTQYF. In DNA, the CDR3 is TGCGCCAGCAGCGAAAAGAGTGGGTCTAGGACAGATACGCAGTATTTT. V gene TRBV5-1 combines with J gene TRBJ2-3; D gene uncertain. Looked up from germline, CDR1 is SGHRS and CDR2 is YFSETQ. The CDR3 loop spans 16 amino acids. V was pared by 4 bases and J by 3 bases, with 18 bases between.

This clonotype has a count of ten or more. This chain uses TRBV5-1 with TRBJ2-5; TRBD2 matches at 9 bases. V lost 3 bases to trimming and J lost 1 base; unmatched junction nucleotides: 4. The CDR3 is made up of 15 amino acids. Germline V lookup: CDR1 SGHRS, CDR2 YFSETQ. The CDR3 coding sequence is TGCGCCAGCAGCTCTAGCGGGATTACCCAAGAGACCCAGTACTTC. Amino acids: CASSSSGITQETQYF. Combining the CDR3 with reference TRBV5-1 and TRBJ2-5 gives the whole variable domain KAGVTQTPRYLIKTRGQQVTLSCSPISGHRSVSWYQQTPGQGLQFLFEYFSETQRNKGNFPGRFSGRQFSNSRSEMNVSTLELGDSALYLCASSSSGITQETQYFGPGTRLLVL.

V usage is TRBV30 and J usage is TRBJ1-2; D is undetermined. Germline values: CDR1 GTSNPN, CDR2 SVGIG (reference sequence). Trimming took off 3 bases at V and 2 bases at J, with 7 bases between the two ends. The CDR3 loop spans 12 amino acids. The DNA for the CDR3 is TGTGCCTGGAGAAGGGAAAACTATGGCTACACCTTC. It yields the protein CAWRRENYGYTF.

This clonotype was picked up many times. A much more abundant neighbour one base away suggests this may be a read error. V is TRBV14 and J is TRBJ2-7; no clear D. The CDR3 consists of 15 residues. Per the germline V gene, CDR1 is SGHDN and CDR2 is FVKESK. The ends were cut back, 1 base at V and 2 bases at J, with 12 bases in the middle. CDR3 amino acids: CASSQVWGAAYEQYF. The CDR3, as DNA: TGTGCCAGCAGCCAAGTTTGGGGTGCTGCCTACGAGCAGTACTTC.

This chain links TRBV20-1 with TRBJ2-7; 15 bases map to TRBD2. V lost 4 bases, J lost 7 bases, and 11 bases stayed unmatched. Germline-derived CDR1 and CDR2 are DFQATT and SNEGSKA (reference sequence). This CDR3 spans 16 amino acids. The CDR3 loop reads CSATGLAGGGDKEQYF. CDR3 nucleotide sequence: TGCAGTGCTACGGGACTAGCGGGAGGAGGTGACAAGGAGCAGTACTTC.

This clonotype was seen only once. As the CDR3 is not closed by the conserved phenylalanine or tryptophan, this likely results from a read error. V usage is TRBV7-2 and J usage is TRBJ1-1; TRBD1 matches at 9 bases. Per germline, CDR1 SGHTA and CDR2 FQGNSA. The CDR3 runs 14 residues. The CDR3 protein is CASRIGQGNTEAFL. In DNA form, the CDR3 reads TGTGCCAGCAGGATTGGACAGGGGAACACCGAAGCTTTCCTT.

There are many counts of this clonotype. This sequence joins TRBV5-8 and TRBJ2-1, with 9 bases that match TRBD2. V gave up 1 base and J gave up 7 bases; unmatched junction bases: 9. The CDR3 extends over 16 amino acids. Germline V gene lookup returns CDR1 SGHTS and CDR2 YDEGEE. CDR3 coding DNA: TGTGCCAGCAGCTTGCCGCCTAGCGGGACCCGAAATGAGCAGTTCTTC. Amino acid sequence: CASSLPPSGTRNEQFF. The entire variable domain, with the rest obtained from reference TRBV5-8 and TRBJ2-1, is as follows: EAGVTQSPTHLIKTRGQQATLRCSPISGHTSVYWYQQALGLGLQFLLWYDEGEERNRGNFPPRFSGRQFPNYSSELNVNALELEDSALYLCASSLPPSGTRNEQFFGPGTRLTVL.

The chain employs TRBV4-3 and TRBJ1-6; D call uncertain. The germline V gene has CDR1 LGHNA and CDR2 YSLEER. The germline V and J ends were trimmed by 4 bases and 14 bases, with 24 bases remaining between them. This CDR3 spans 16 amino acids. In nucleotides, the CDR3 is TGCGCCAGCAGCCCCCAAGTAACGACGGAGAAATCAGCCCTCCACTTT. As protein: CASSPQVTTEKSALHF.

Regarding this clonotype: The conserved final phenylalanine or tryptophan is absent from the CDR3, which likely points to a read error. The CDR3 reads CANSVDGLAGNEQFC. The CDR3 DNA sequence: TGTGCCAACAGCGTAGATGGGCTAGCGGGCAATGAGCAGTTCTGC. V and J are TRBV9 and TRBJ2-1; 8 bases align to TRBD2. Germline V gene sequence: CDR1 SGDLS, CDR2 YYNGEE. The CDR3 contains 15 residues.

This clonotype appeared many times. The chain combines TRBV6-5 with TRBJ1-4, with D possibly TRBD1 on 6 matching bases. The CDR3 extends over 17 amino acids. Germline V lookup: CDR1 MNHEY, CDR2 SVGAGI. Trimming removed 0 bases at V and 8 bases at J, with 19 bases between. CDR3 coding DNA: TGTGCCAGCAGTTACTCGAGTCAGGGGATGAGGTACGAAAAACTGTTTTTT. Amino acids: CASSYSSQGMRYEKLFF.

In this sample, this clonotype turned up once. The gene calls are TRBV20-1 and TRBJ1-3; D remains unclear. The V end lost 3 bases, the J end lost 4 bases, and 7 bases lay between the germline ends. The germline V gene encodes CDR1 DFQATT and CDR2 SNEGSKA (reference sequence). This CDR3 contains 12 residues. CDR3 nucleotides: TGCAGTGCTAGTGGACTAGGAAACACCATATATTTT. Translated, it gives CSASGLGNTIYF.

This chain joins TRBV7-9 and TRBJ2-7; the D call may be TRBD1 or TRBD2 (7 bases each). Deletions cut 2 bases from V and 7 bases from J, with 18 bases between. The CDR3 runs to 15 residues. Germline V lookup: CDR1 SEHNR, CDR2 FQNEAQ (reference sequence). CDR3 DNA: TGTGCCAGCAGCTTAAGGGGGCAGGGGGAGGGAGAGCAGTACTTC. Translation: CASSLRGQGEGEQYF.

This CDR3 is CSLPGVGLNETQYF. In DNA, the CDR3 is TGCAGCCTACCAGGGGTCGGGCTCAATGAGACCCAGTACTTC. The chain has TRBV20-1 and TRBJ2-5; possibly TRBD1 for D (6 bases). The CDR3 is made up of 14 amino acids. CDR1 DFQATT and CDR2 SNEGSKA come from the germline V gene (reference sequence).

Note on this clonotype: Germline is not matched at one junction end, which may reflect a read error. The V call is TRBV11-1, the J call TRBJ2-7; D call uncertain. The CDR3 runs to 15 residues. Germline-derived CDR1 and CDR2 are SGHAT and FQDESV (reference sequence). As DNA, the CDR3 is TGTGCTAGCAGCTTAGGGCGGCAAGCAACCTACGAGCGGTACTTC. Its protein is CASSLGRQATYERYF.

In its sample, this clonotype was seen many times. CDR3 DNA sequence: TGTGCCAGCAGCGGGAACCTCCGCACAGATACGCAGTATTTT. Translation gives CASSGNLRTDTQYF. The chain couples TRBV6-1 to TRBJ2-3; possible D gene TRBD2, 5 bases. Between the trimmed V and J ends, which lost 6 bases and 1 base, there was a span of 11 bases. The CDR3 consists of 14 residues. Germline V CDR1 and CDR2: MNHNS, SASEGT.

This clonotype was counted a single time. The chain recombines TRBV20-1 with TRBJ2-7, with D tentatively TRBD1 (5 bases). The CDR3 is 12 residues long. V was trimmed by 5 bases and J by 7 bases, leaving 15 bases between them. Germline V gene data show CDR1 as DFQATT and CDR2 as SNEGSKA (reference sequence). The CDR3 is CSAAGAGLEQYF. CDR3 sequence (DNA): TGCAGTGCTGCTGGGGCAGGGTTGGAGCAGTACTTC.

This clonotype showed up just a few times. This chain links TRBV9 with TRBJ2-2, with D tentatively TRBD1 (6 bases). Germline assignment: CDR1 SGDLS and CDR2 YYNGEE. Trimming took off 5 bases at V and 4 bases at J, with 21 bases between the two ends. This CDR3 has 17 amino acids. The CDR3: CASRVGRGRGSTGELFF. CDR3 nucleotides: TGTGCCAGCAGGGTTGGCAGGGGCCGTGGCAGCACCGGGGAGCTGTTTTTT. The variable domain in full, completed from reference TRBV9 and TRBJ2-2, reads DSGVTQTPKHLITATGQRVTLRCSPRSGDLSVYWYQQSLDQGLQFLIQYYNGEERAKGNILERFSAQQFPDLHSELNLSSLELGDSALYFCASRVGRGRGSTGELFFGEGSRLTVL.

Details on this clonotype: The conserved phenylalanine or tryptophan is not found at the CDR3 terminus, so this likely reflects a read error. The DNA is omitted, as the CDR3 cannot be located on it reliably, and the CDR3 follows TCRdb's listing. The chain couples TRBV20-1 to TRBJ2-7; the table's D call of TRBD2 was not tested on the DNA. CDR1 and CDR2 from the germline V gene are DFQATT and SNEGSKA (reference sequence). The CDR3 extends over 14 residues, inclusive of both ends. The chain's CDR3 is CSARGVGRSGERYL.

Many counts were recorded for this clonotype. This chain connects TRBV9 to TRBJ2-1, with D maybe TRBD2 (6 bases). CDR3 length: 14 amino acids. CDR1 and CDR2 from the germline V gene are SGDLS and YYNGEE. V was cut by 5 bases and J by 0 bases, with 9 bases left in between. In nucleotides, the CDR3 is TGTGCCAGCAGGGGAGGTAGCTCCTACAATGAGCAGTTCTTC. It encodes CASRGGSSYNEQFF.